Sequencing of this TCR beta chain was carried out in a study of blood T cell repertoires in COVID-19 (TCRdb year 2020). About the investigation overall: Collaborator samples came from the United States, Italy and Spain and covered acute and convalescent phases of COVID-19. The prospective study material was composed of cDNA or gDNA derived from T cells, B-cell-depleted T cells, or PBMCs. Where available, HLA class I and class II types were taken from metadata supplied by the sample provider and were not determined by assay-based typing. The sample metadata nearly always contained a de-identified subject ID, COVID-19 status, age in years and sex. The dataset comprised deeply sampled blood TCRbeta repertoires from subjects exposed to, actively infected with, or recovered from COVID-19. Samples came from the ongoing ImmuneRACE study (first 160 participants) plus 1,254 subjects from 6 global collaborators. The repertoires were made available in a free public database intended to serve as a resource for research on the immune response to SARS-CoV-2. Summary of the overall study and its limitations: The amount of clinical and demographic metadata varied by source and participant and was provided uncurated.

Of note for this clone: Its recognized antigen is unknown. No qualities accompany the bases; no much larger clone lies one base away. Other DNA sequences in this sample translate to the same CDR3.

There are 13 amino acids in the CDR3, from cysteine to phenylalanine inclusive. Of all the DNA, just the CDR3 is kept, 39 bases in frame from base 1. From the germline V gene (reference sequence), CDR1 is SEHNR and CDR2 is FQNEAQ. V sheds 1 base and J sheds 5 bases, leaving 8 bases between their ends. One collaborating source in Seattle enrolled patients while the patients were actively infected and followed the patients over time throughout the course of disease. The collaborating institutions used their own protocols to collect whole blood in K2EDTA tubes. For TCRbeta analysis, collaborators shipped samples as frozen whole blood, isolated PBMCs, or DNA extracted from either of those sample types. The immunoSEQ Assay, a bias-controlled multiplex PCR, was used to amplify TCRbeta CDR3 regions from genomic DNA. As for how the authors treated the data: The number of nucleated cells in each sample was estimated by amplification of reference gene primers within the assay. Sequence reads were collapsed and filtered to measure the absolute abundance of every unique TCRbeta CDR3 rearrangement. For each sample, productive Simpson clonality was calculated as the square root of Simpson's diversity index over productive rearrangements. Here the immuneACCESS table is served through TCRdb, limited to in-frame sequences with V and J called. Missing clones are a known gap in these copies; in checked studies unresolved V genes cover under half, and the rest lacks a known reason. For V, J and clone size, that table is used; D and trimming come from the DNA. This sample is represented by 200,000 to 250,000 clones; under 85% of them were singletons. Clones ranked in the top ten supply around 7.8% of the sample.

The sample consisted of peripheral blood. This sequence was found in an elderly woman with COVID-19, enrolled during active disease. This chain is built from TRBV7-9 and TRBJ2-5, with TRBD1 as a weak D call on 6 bases. The CDR3 has the sequence CASSLERGETQYF. The nucleotide sequence reads TGTGCCAGCAGCTTAGAGAGGGGGGAGACCCAGTACTTC.